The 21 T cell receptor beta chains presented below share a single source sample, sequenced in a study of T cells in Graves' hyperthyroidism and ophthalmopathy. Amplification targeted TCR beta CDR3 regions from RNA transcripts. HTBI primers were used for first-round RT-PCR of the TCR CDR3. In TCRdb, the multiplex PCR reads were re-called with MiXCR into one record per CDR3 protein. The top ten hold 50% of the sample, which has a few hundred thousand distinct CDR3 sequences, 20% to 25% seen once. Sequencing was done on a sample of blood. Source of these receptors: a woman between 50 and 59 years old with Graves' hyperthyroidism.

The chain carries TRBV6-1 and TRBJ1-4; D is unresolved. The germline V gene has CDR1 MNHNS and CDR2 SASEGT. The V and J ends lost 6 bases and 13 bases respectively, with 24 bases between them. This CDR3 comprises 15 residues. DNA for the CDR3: TGTGCCAGCAGCCAAGTGTCCCCAGCCAGGTTAAGACTGTTTTTT. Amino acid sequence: CASSQVSPARLRLFF.

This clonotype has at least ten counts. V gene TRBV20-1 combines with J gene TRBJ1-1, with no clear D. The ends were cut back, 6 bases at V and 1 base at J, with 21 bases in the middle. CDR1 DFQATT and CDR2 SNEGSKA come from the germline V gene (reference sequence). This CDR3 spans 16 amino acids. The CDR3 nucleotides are TGCAGTGCCCCGGTCTCCTTGAAGCTATGGAACACTGAAGCTTTCTTT. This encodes CSAPVSLKLWNTEAFF.

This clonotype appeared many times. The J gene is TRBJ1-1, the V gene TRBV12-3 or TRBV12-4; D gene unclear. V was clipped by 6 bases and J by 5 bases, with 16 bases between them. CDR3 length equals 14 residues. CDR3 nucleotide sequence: TGTGCCAGCAGCTCGACGGGTCCCGGGACTGAAGCTTTCTTT. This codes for CASSSTGPGTEAFF.

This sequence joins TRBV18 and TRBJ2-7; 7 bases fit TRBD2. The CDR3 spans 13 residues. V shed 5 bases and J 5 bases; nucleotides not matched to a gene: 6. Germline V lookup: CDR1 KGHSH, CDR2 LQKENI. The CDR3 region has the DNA TGTGCCAGCTCATCTGGACTAGGGAACGAGCAGTACTTC. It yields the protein CASSSGLGNEQYF. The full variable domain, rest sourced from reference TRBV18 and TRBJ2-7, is NAGVMQNPRHLVRRRGQEARLRCSPMKGHSHVYWYRQLPEEGLKFMVYLQKENIIDESGMPKERFSAEFPKEGPSILRIQQVVRGDSAAYFCASSSGLGNEQYFGPGTRLTVT.

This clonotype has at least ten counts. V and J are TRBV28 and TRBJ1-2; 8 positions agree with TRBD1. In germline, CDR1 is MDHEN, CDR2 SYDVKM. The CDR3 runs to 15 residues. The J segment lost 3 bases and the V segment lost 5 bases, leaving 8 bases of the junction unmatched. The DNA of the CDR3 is TGTGCCAGCAGTCGAACCGGGACAGGTGACTATGGCTACACCTTC. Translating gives CASSRTGTGDYGYTF.

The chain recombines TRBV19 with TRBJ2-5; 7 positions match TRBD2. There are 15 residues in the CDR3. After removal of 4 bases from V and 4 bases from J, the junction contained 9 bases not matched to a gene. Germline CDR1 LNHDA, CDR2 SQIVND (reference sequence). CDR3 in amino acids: CASSTTGRVRETQYF. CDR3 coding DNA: TGTGCCAGTAGTACCACTGGGAGGGTTCGAGAGACCCAGTACTTC.

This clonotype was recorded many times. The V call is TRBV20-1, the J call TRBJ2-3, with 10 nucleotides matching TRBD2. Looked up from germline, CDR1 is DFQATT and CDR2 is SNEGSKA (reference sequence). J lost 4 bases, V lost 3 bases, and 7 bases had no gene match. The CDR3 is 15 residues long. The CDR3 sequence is CSARLAGGQADTQYF. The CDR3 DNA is TGCAGTGCTAGGTTAGCGGGGGGCCAAGCAGATACGCAGTATTTT.

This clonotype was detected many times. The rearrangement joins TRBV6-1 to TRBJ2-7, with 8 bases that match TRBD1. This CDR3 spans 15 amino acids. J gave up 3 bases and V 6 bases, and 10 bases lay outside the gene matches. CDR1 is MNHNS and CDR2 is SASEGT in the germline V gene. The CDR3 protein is CASRRGQGGHYEQYF. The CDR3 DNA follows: TGTGCCAGCAGAAGAGGACAGGGAGGTCACTACGAGCAGTACTTC.

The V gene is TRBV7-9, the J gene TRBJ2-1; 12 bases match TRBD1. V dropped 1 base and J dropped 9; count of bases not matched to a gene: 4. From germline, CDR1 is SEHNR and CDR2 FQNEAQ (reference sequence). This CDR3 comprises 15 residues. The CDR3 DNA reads TGTGCCAGCAGCTTAGGTGGGACAGGGGGCATTGAGCAGTTCTTC. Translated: CASSLGGTGGIEQFF.

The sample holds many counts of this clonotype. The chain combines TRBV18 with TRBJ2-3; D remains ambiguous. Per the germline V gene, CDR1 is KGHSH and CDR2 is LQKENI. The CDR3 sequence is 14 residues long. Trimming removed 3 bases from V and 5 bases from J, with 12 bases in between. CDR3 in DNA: TGTGCCAGCTCACCCAGGCAGGATCTAGATACGCAGTATTTT. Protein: CASSPRQDLDTQYF. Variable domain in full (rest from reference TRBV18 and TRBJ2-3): NAGVMQNPRHLVRRRGQEARLRCSPMKGHSHVYWYRQLPEEGLKFMVYLQKENIIDESGMPKERFSAEFPKEGPSILRIQQVVRGDSAAYFCASSPRQDLDTQYFGPGTRLTVL.

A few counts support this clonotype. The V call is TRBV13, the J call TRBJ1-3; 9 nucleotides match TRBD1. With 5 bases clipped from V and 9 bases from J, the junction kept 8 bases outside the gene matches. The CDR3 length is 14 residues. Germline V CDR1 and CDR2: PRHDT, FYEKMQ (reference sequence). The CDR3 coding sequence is TGTGCCAGCAGCCCCACTCGGACAGGGGCCACCATATATTTT. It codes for CASSPTRTGATIYF.

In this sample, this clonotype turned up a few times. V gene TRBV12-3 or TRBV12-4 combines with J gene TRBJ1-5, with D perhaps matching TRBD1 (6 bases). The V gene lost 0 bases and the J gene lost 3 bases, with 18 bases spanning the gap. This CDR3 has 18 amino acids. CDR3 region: CASSLARGGAPINQPQHF. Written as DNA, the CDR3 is TGTGCCAGCAGTTTAGCGCGCGGGGGCGCGCCGATCAATCAGCCCCAGCATTTT.

CDR3 nucleotides: TGTGCCAGCAGCCCCCAGCTAGCGGGAGGGCAGTTCTTC. Translation gives CASSPQLAGGQFF. The chain couples TRBV7-8 to TRBJ2-1, with TRBD2 identical over 11 bases. Per the germline V gene, CDR1 is SGHVS and CDR2 is FQNEAQ. The V and J ends lost 5 bases and 12 bases, in that order; junction bases with no gene match: 6. This CDR3 is built from 13 residues. Full variable domain (outside the CDR3, taken from reference TRBV7-8 and TRBJ2-1): GAGVSQSPRYKVAKRGQDVALRCDPISGHVSLFWYQQALGQGPEFLTYFQNEAQLDKSGLPSDRFFAERPEGSVSTLKIQRTQQEDSAVYLCASSPQLAGGQFFGPGTRLTVL.

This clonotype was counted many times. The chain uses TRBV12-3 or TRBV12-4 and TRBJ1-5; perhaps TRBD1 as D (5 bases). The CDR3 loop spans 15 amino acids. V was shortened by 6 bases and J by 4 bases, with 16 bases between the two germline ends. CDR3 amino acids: CASRSTGTGNQPQHF. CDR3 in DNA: TGTGCCAGCAGATCCACCGGGACGGGAAATCAGCCCCAGCATTTT.

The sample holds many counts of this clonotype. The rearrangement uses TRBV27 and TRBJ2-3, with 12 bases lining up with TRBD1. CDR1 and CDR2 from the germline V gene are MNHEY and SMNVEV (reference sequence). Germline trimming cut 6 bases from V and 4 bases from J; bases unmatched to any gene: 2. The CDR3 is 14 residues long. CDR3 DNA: TGTGCCAGCAGGGGGACAGGGGGCGCAGATACGCAGTATTTT. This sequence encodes CASRGTGGADTQYF.

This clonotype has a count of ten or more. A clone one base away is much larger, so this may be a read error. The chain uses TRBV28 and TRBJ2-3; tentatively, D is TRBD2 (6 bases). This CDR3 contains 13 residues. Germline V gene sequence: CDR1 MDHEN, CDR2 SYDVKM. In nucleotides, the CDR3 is TGTACCAGCAGAACTGGGACTCTGGATACGCAGTATTTT. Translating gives CTSRTGTLDTQYF.

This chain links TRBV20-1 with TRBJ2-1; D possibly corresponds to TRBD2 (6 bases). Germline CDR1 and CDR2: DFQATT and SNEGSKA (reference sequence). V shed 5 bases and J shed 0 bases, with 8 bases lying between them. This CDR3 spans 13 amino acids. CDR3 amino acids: CSARESSYNEQFF. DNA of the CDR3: TGCAGTGCTCGGGAGTCCTCCTACAATGAGCAGTTCTTC.

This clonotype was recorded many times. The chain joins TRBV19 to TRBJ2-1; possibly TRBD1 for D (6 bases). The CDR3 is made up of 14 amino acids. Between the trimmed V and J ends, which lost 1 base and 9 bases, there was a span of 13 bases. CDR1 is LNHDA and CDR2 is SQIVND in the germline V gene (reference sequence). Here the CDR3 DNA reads TGTGCCAGTAGTATAGGAGACAGGCTTGGTGAGCAGTTCTTC. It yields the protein CASSIGDRLGEQFF. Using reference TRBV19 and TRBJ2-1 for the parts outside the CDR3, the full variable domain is DGGITQSPKYLFRKEGQNVTLSCEQNLNHDAMYWYRQDPGQGLRLIYYSQIVNDFQKGDIAEGYSVSREKKESFPLTVTSAQKNPTAFYLCASSIGDRLGEQFFGPGTRLTVL.

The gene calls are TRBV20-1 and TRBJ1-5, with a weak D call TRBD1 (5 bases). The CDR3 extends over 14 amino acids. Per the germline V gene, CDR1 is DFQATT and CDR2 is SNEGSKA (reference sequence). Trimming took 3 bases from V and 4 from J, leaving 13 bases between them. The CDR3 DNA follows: TGCAGTGCTAGGTCCGGGACTCGGAATCAGCCCCAGCATTTT. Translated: CSARSGTRNQPQHF.

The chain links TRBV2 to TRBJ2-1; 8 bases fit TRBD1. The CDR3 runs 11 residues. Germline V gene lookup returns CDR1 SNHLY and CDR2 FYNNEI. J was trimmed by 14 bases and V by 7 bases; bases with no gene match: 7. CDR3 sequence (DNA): TGTGCCAGCAAATCAGACAGGGGTGAGTTCTTC. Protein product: CASKSDRGEFF.

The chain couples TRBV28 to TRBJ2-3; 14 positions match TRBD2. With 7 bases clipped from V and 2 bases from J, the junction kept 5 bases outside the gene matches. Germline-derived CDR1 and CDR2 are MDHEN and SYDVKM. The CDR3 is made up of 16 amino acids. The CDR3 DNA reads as TGTGCCAGCACCCCGGGACTAGCGGGGGTCACAGATACGCAGTATTTT. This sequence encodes CASTPGLAGVTDTQYF.